Listed below are T cell receptor beta chains from one sample, sequenced in a study of blood T cell repertoires in COVID-19. Libraries were prepared by immunoSEQ multiplex PCR; TCRdb keeps only in-frame clonotypes and omits some of them. The sample consists of fewer than 250,000 clones, about 83% of them appearing once. The sequencing sample was made of peripheral blood. Every receptor here comes from a man between 50 and 59 years old with active or convalescent COVID-19. CDR3s include the opening cysteine and the closing phenylalanine or tryptophan. The order of the fields is V gene, J gene, CDR3 length, D gene, CDR3 protein, CDR3 DNA. D genes are given only for firm matches.

TRBV5-6	TRBJ2-2	15	TRBD2	CASVSGLAGVRELFF	TGTGCCAGCGTATCGGGACTAGCGGGAGTCAGGGAGCTGTTTTTT
TRBV7-2	TRBJ2-2	15	NA	CASSFLQIHTGELFF	TGTGCCAGCAGCTTCTTACAGATCCACACCGGGGAGCTGTTTTTT
TRBV5-4	TRBJ2-5	14	NA	CASSLRVAEETQYF	TGTGCCAGCAGCTTGAGAGTCGCCGAAGAGACCCAGTACTTC
TRBV10-3	TRBJ1-5	14	TRBD1	CAISESTGNQPQHF	TGTGCCATCAGTGAGTCGACAGGGAATCAGCCCCAGCATTTT
TRBV7-7	TRBJ2-1	16	NA	CASSLGGGLRGNEQFF	TGTGCTAGCAGCTTAGGCGGCGGTCTAAGGGGGAATGAGCAGTTCTTC
TRBV27	TRBJ1-2	14	NA	CASSLIPTVYGYTF	TGTGCCAGCAGTTTAATTCCGACAGTTTATGGCTACACCTTC
TRBV6-5	TRBJ2-1	14	NA	CASDQAPSYNEQFF	TGTGCCAGCGATCAGGCCCCCTCCTACAATGAGCAGTTCTTC
TRBV25-1	TRBJ1-6	14	NA	CASKSSSYNSPLHF	TGTGCCAGCAAAAGTAGCTCCTATAATTCACCCCTCCACTTT
TRBV5-4	TRBJ2-2	16	TRBD1	CASSLAGTGVTGELFF	TGTGCCAGCAGCTTGGCGGGGACAGGGGTAACCGGGGAGCTGTTTTTT
TRBV18	TRBJ2-7	15	TRBD2	CASSPERGHTYEQYF	TGTGCCAGCTCACCAGAGCGGGGGCACACCTACGAGCAGTACTTC
TRBV14	TRBJ2-6	17	TRBD1	CASSQGTGWSGANVLTF	TGTGCCAGCAGCCAGGGGACAGGGTGGTCTGGGGCCAACGTCCTGACTTTC